This TCR beta chain was documented in a study of blood T cell repertoires in COVID-19. Whole-study context: Italy, Spain and the United States were the sources of the convalescent and acute COVID-19 samples. In each case, the material was cDNA or gDNA derived from T cells, B-cell-depleted T cells, or PBMCs.

The repertoire was sequenced with immunoSEQ multiplex PCR; TCRdb's copy has only in-frame clones and lacks some. Here the sample spans 220,000 or so clones, under 90% being singletons. The CDR3 extends over 12 amino acids. V dropped 5 bases and J dropped 3 bases, with 10 bases sitting between them. Germline V gives CDR1 SQVTM, CDR2 ANQGSEA. The V and J genes are TRBV29-1 and TRBJ1-2; TRBD1 might be the D (6 bases). The clonotype was recovered from a woman older than 75 with acute or convalescent COVID-19. Sequences were obtained from peripheral blood. CDR3 sequence: CSVRNRDYGYTF. In nucleotides, the CDR3 is TGCAGCGTTAGAAACAGGGACTATGGCTACACCTTC. Complete variable domain (other parts from reference TRBV29-1 and TRBJ1-2): SAVISQKPSRDICQRGTSLTIQCQVDSQVTMMFWYRQQPGQSLTLIATANQGSEATYESGFVIDKFPISRPNLTFSTLTVSNMSPEDSSIYLCSVRNRDYGYTFGSGTRLTVV.